This T cell receptor beta chain emerged from a study of blood T cell repertoires in COVID-19. V was shortened by 5 bases and J by 1 base, with 14 bases between the two germline ends. Germline assignment: CDR1 MDHEN and CDR2 SYDVKM. CDR3 length equals 15 residues. In the authors' methods: It was from reference gene primer amplification that nucleated cell counts were estimated. Measured with immunoSEQ multiplex PCR; TCRdb has only the in-frame clones, and not every one. The V and J calls and the clone size are those of that table, but D and trimming were determined from the DNA. The sample has a few hundred thousand clones, 70% to 90% seen once; the top ten hold roughly 8.9%.

The chain uses TRBV28 and TRBJ1-1, with TRBD1 as a possible D gene (6 bases). The sequencing input was PBMCs or T cells enriched from blood (not recorded which). The receptor was isolated from a woman aged 40 to 50 who had recovered from COVID-19. The CDR3 DNA follows: TGTGCCAGCAGTCCTTACAGGGTTCAGAACACTGAAGCTTTCTTT. It is translated as CASSPYRVQNTEAFF.